This T cell receptor beta chain was obtained from a study of spatial heterogeneity in lung cancer. Study details: Alpha-chain sequences were detected in numbers that were consistently lower than beta-chain sequences. As counted in raw reads, each unique TCR and UMI combination appeared more than ten times on average.

Time point defined: sample taken at primary tumor resection. Unsorted whole RNA from tumor, nontumor lung or frozen PBMC underwent sequencing. Samples were obtained from 65 to 80 donors, all untreated early-stage non-small cell lung cancer patients. The CDR3 runs to 11 residues. Germline V gives CDR1 DFQATT, CDR2 SNEGSKA (reference sequence). TCR cDNA molecules each had a unique molecular identifier. One entry per CDR3 protein results from TCRdb running MiXCR on the 5' RACE reads. The sample lists about 36,000 distinct CDR3 sequences, 5.2% occurring once. Ten or more counts support this clonotype. This receptor was taken from a female donor with early-stage non-small cell lung cancer. Sample: PBMCs, taken at surgery. The chain carries TRBV20-1 and TRBJ2-3; D is possibly TRBD2 (6 bases). This chain's CDR3 is CGSGSTDTQYF. The CDR3 nucleotides are TGCGGAAGCGGGAGCACAGATACGCAGTATTTT.